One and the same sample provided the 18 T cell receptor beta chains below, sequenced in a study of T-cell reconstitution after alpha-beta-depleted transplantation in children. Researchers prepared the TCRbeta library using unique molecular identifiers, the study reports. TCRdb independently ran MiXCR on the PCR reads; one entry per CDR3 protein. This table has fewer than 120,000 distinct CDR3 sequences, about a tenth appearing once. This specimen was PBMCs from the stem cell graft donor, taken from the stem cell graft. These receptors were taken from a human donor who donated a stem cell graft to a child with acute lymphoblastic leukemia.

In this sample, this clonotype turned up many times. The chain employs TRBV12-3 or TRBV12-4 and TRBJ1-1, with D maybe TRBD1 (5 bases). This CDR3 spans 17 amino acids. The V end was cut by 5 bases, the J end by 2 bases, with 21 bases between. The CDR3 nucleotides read TGTGCCAGCAGTCCCCTCCCCCAGGGAGCGGCAAACACTGAAGCTTTCTTT. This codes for CASSPLPQGAANTEAFF.

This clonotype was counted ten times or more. The CDR3 bases are TGTGCCAGCAGTGGACTAGCGGAATTCTACAATGAGCAGTTCTTC. Its protein product is CASSGLAEFYNEQFF. The V gene is TRBV6-1, the J gene TRBJ2-1, with TRBD2 matching 9 bases. CDR1 MNHNS and CDR2 SASEGT come from the germline V gene. The V segment lost 4 bases and the J segment 3 bases; nucleotides outside the gene matches: 4. CDR3 size: 15 residues.

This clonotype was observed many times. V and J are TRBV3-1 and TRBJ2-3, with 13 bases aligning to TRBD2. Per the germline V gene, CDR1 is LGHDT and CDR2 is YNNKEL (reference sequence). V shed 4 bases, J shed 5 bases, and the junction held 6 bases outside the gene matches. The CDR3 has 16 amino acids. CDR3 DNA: TGTGCCAGCAGCCGTAGACTAGCGGGAGGTGAAGATACGCAGTATTTT. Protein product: CASSRRLAGGEDTQYF.

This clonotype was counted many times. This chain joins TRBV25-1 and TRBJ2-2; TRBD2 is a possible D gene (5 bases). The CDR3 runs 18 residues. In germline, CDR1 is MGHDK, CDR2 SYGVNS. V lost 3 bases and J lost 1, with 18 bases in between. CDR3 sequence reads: CASSERTWRQLNTGELFF. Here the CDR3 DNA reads TGTGCCAGCAGTGAGAGGACTTGGAGGCAGCTGAACACCGGGGAGCTGTTTTTT.

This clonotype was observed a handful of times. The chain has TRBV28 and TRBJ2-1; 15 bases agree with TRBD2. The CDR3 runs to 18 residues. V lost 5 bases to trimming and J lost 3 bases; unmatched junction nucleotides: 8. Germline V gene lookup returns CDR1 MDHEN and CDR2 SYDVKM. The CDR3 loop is CASSPLGLAGGGYNEQFF. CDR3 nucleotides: TGTGCCAGCAGTCCCCTAGGACTAGCGGGAGGGGGCTACAATGAGCAGTTCTTC.

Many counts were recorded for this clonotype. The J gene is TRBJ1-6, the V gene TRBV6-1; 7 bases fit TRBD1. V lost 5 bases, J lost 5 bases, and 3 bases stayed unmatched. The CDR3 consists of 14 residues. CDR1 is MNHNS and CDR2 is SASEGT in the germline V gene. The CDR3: CASSTGTDNSPLHF. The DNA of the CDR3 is TGTGCCAGCAGTACCGGGACAGATAATTCACCCCTCCACTTT.

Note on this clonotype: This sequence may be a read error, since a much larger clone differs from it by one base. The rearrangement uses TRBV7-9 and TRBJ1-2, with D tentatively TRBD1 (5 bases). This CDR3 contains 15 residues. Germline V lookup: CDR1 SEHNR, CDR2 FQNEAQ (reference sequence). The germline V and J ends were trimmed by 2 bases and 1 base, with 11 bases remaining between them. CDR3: CASSLLRGGNYGYTF. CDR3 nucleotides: TGTGCCAGCAGCTTACTTCGGGGGGGTAACTATGGCTACACCTTC.

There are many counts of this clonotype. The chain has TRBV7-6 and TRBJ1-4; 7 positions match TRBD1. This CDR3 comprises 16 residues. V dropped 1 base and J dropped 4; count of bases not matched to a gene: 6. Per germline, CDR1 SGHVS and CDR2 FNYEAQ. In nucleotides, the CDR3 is TGTGCCAGCAGCTTAGTAGGGACAGCCCATAATGAAAAACTGTTTTTT. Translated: CASSLVGTAHNEKLFF.

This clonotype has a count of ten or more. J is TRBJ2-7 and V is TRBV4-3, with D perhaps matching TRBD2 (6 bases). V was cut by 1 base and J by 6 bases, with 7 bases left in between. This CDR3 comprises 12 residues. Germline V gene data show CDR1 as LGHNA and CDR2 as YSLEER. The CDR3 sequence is CASSQGGAEQYF. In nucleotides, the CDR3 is TGCGCCAGCAGCCAAGGCGGGGCCGAGCAGTACTTC.

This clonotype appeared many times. The CDR3 bases are TGTGCCAGCAGCGACAGACCTCAATTCTACAATGAGCAGTTCTTC. Translated, it gives CASSDRPQFYNEQFF. This sequence joins TRBV9 and TRBJ2-1; no reliable D call. Germline V CDR1 and CDR2: SGDLS, YYNGEE. The CDR3 contains 15 residues. The ends were cut back, 3 bases at V and 3 bases at J, with 13 bases in the middle.

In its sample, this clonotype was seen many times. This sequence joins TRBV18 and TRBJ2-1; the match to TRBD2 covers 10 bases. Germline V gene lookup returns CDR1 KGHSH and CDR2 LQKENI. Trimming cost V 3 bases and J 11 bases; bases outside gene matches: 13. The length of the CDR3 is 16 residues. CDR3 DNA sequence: TGTGCCAGCTCACCTGGCGGGACTAGCGCCTGGTACAAGCAGTTCTTC. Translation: CASSPGGTSAWYKQFF.

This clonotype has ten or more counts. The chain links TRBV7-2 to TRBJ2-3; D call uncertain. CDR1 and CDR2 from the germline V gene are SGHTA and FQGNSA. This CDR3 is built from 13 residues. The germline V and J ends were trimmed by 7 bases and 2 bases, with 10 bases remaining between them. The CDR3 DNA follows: TGTGCCAGCACATCCACCCTCACAGATACGCAGTATTTT. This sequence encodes CASTSTLTDTQYF.

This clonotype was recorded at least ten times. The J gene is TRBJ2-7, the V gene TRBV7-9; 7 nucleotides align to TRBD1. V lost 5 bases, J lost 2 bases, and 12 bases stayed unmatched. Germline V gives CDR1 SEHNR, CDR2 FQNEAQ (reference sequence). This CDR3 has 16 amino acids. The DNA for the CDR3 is TGTGCCAGCAGCCTCTTAGTTCGGGGACAGACCTACGAGCAGTACTTC. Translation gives CASSLLVRGQTYEQYF.

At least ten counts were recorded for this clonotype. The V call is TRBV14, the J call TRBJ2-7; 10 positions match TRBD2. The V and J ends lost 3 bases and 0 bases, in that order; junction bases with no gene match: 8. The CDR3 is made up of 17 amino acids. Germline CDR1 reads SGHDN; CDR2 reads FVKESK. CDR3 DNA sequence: TGTGCCAGCAGCCATGGAGGGACTAGCGTGAACTCCTACGAGCAGTACTTC. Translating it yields CASSHGGTSVNSYEQYF.

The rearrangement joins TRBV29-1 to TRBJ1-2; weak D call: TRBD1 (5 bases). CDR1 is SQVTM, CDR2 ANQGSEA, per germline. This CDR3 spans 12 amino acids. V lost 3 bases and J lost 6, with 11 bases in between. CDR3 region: CSVDYGGNGYTF. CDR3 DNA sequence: TGCAGCGTTGATTACGGGGGAAATGGCTACACCTTC.

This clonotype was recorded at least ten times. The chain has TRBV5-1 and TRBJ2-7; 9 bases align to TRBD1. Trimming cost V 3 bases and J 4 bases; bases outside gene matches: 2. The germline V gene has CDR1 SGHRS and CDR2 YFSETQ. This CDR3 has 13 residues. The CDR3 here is CASSWDRAYEQYF. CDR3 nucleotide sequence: TGCGCCAGCAGCTGGGACAGGGCGTACGAGCAGTACTTC.

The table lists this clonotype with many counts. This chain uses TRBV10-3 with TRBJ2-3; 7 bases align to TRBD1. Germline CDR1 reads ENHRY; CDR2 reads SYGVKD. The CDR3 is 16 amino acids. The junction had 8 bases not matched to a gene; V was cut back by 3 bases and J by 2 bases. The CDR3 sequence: CAISDLGQTNTDTQYF. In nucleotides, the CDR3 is TGTGCCATCAGTGATCTGGGACAGACCAACACAGATACGCAGTATTTT.

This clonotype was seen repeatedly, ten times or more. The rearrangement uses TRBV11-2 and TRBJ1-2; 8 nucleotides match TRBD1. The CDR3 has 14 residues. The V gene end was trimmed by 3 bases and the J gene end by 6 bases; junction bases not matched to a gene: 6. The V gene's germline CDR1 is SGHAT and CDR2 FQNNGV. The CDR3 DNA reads TGTGCCAGCAGCTTGTTCGGACAGGGCAATGGCTACACCTTC. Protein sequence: CASSLFGQGNGYTF.